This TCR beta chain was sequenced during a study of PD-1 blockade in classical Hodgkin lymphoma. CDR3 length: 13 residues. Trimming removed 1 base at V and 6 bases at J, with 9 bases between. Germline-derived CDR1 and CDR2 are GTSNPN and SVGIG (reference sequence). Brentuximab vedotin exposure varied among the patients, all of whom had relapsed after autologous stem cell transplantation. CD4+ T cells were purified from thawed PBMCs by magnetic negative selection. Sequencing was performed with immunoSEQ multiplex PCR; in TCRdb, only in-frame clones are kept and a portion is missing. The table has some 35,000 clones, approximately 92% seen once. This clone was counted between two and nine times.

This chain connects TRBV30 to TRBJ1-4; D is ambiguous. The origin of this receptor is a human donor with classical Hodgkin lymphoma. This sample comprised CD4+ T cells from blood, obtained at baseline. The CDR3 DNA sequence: TGTGCCTGGAGTGCAGGTCCAGATGAAAAACTGTTTTTT. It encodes CAWSAGPDEKLFF.